What follows is one TCR beta chain and its context. This specimen belongs to a study of T cell changes during pregnancy in multiple sclerosis. TCRdb's copy holds only in-frame clones and misses some; the assay was immunoSEQ multiplex PCR. The sample includes fewer than 45,000 clones, approximately 91% of them seen just once. The source was CD4+ T cells from peripheral blood mononuclear cells, collected in the third trimester of pregnancy. The receptor was derived from a female donor in good health, enrolled as a control in a pregnancy study.

CDR3 residues: CASSIQGLMSDTQYF. The CDR3 DNA reads as TGCGCCAGCAGCATACAGGGCCTGATGTCAGATACGCAGTATTTT. The V and J genes are TRBV5-1 and TRBJ2-3, with TRBD1 as a possible D gene (6 bases). The CDR3 is 15 amino acids. V was clipped by 4 bases and J by 4 bases, with 16 bases between them. Germline CDR1 SGHRS, CDR2 YFSETQ.